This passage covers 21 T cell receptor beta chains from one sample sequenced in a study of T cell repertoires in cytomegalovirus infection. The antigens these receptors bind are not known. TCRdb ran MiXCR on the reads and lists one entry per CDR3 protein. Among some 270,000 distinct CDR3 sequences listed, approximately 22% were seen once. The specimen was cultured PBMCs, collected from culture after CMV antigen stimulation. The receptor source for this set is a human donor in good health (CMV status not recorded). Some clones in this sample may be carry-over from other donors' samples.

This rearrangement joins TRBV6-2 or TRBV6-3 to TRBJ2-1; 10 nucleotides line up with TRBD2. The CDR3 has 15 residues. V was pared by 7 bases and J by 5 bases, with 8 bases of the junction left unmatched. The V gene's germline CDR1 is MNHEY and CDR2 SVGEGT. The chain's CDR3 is CASTRAGGADNEQFF. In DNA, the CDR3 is TGTGCCAGCACCAGAGCGGGAGGGGCGGACAATGAGCAGTTCTTC.

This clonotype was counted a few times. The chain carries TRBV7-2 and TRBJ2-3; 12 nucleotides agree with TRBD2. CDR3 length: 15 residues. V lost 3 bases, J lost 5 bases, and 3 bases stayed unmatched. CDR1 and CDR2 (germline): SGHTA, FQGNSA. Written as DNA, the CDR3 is TGTGCCAGCAGCTTCCTAGCGGGAGGGATAGATACGCAGTATTTT. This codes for CASSFLAGGIDTQYF.

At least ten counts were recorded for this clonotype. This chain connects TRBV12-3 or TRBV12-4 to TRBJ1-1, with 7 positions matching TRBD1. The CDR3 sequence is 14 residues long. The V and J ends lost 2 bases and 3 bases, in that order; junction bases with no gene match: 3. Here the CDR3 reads CASSLIQGHTEAFF. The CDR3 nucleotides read TGTGCCAGCAGTTTAATACAGGGGCACACTGAAGCTTTCTTT.

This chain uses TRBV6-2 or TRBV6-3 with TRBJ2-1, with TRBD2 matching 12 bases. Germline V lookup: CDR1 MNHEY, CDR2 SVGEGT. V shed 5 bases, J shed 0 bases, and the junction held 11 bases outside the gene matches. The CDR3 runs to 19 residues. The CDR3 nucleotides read TGTGCCAGCAGTCAAGGACTAGCGGGACCTATTCGCTCCTACAATGAGCAGTTCTTC. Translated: CASSQGLAGPIRSYNEQFF.

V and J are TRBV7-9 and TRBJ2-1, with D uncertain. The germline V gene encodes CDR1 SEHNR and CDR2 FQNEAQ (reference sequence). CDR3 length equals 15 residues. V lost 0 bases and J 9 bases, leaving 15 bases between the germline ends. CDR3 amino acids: CASSLASRPRAEQFF. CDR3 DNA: TGTGCCAGCAGCTTAGCGAGTCGGCCTAGGGCTGAGCAGTTCTTC.

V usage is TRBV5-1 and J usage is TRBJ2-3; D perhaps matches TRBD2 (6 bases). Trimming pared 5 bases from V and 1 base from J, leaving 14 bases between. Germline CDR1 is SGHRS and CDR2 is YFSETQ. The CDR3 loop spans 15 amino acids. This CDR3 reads CASSSEGTRTDTQYF. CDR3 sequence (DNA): TGCGCCAGCAGTTCCGAAGGGACTCGCACAGATACGCAGTATTTT.

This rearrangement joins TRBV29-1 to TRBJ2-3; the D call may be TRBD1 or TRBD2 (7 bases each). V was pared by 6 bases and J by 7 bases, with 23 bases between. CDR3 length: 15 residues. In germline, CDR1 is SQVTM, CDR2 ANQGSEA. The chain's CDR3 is CSVGPFQGGIYTQYF. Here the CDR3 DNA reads TGCAGCGTCGGGCCGTTCCAGGGGGGGATATATACGCAGTATTTT.

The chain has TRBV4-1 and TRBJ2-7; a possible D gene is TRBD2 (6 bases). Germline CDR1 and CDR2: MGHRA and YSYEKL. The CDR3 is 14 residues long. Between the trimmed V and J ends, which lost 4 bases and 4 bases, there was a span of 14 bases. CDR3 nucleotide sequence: TGCGCCAGCAGCCCTCAAGACGGGGGATACGAGCAGTACGTC. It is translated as CASSPQDGGYEQYV.

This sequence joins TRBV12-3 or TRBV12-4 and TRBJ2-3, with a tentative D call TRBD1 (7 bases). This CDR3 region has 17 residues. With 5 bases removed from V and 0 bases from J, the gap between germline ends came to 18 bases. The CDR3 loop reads CASSLRDWGQSTDTQYF. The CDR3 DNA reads TGTGCCAGCAGTCTTAGGGACTGGGGACAGAGCACAGATACGCAGTATTTT.

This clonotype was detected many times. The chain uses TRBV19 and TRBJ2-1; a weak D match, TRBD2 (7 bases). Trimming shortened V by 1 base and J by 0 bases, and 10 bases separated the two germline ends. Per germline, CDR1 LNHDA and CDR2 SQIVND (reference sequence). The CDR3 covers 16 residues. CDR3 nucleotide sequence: TGTGCCAGTAGTATAGTGGGGGGGCTCTCCTACAATGAGCAGTTCTTC. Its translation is CASSIVGGLSYNEQFF. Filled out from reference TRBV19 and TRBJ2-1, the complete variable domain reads DGGITQSPKYLFRKEGQNVTLSCEQNLNHDAMYWYRQDPGQGLRLIYYSQIVNDFQKGDIAEGYSVSREKKESFPLTVTSAQKNPTAFYLCASSIVGGLSYNEQFFGPGTRLTVL.

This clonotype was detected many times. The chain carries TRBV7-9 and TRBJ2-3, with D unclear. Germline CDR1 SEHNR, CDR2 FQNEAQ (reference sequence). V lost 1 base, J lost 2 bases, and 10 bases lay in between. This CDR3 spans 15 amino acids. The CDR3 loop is CASSLGRRVTDTQYF. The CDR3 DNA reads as TGTGCCAGCAGCTTAGGTCGCCGGGTCACAGATACGCAGTATTTT.

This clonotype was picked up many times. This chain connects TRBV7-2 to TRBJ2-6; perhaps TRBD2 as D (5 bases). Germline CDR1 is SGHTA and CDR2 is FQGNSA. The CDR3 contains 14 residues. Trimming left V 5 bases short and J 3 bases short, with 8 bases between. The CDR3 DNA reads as TGTGCCAGCAGCCGGAGGATTGGGGCCAACGTCCTGACTTTC. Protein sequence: CASSRRIGANVLTF.

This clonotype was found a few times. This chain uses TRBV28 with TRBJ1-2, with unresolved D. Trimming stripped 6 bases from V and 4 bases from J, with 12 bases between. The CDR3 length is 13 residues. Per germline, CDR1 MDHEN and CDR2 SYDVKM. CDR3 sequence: CASSETGGYGYTF. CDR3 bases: TGTGCCAGCAGCGAGACGGGCGGCTATGGCTACACCTTC.

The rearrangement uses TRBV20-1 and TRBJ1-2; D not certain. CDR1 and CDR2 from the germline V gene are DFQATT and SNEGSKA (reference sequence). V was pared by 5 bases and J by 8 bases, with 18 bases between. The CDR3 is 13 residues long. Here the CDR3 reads CSARGIFFRGYTF. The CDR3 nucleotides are TGCAGTGCTCGGGGAATCTTTTTTCGCGGCTACACCTTC.

CDR3 loop: CAISPGQGAYEQYF. The CDR3 nucleotides read TGTGCCATCAGCCCGGGACAGGGGGCCTACGAGCAGTACTTC. The genes are TRBV10-3 and TRBJ2-7; TRBD1 agrees at 11 bases. The CDR3 is 14 residues long. V shed 6 bases, J shed 2 bases, and the junction held 3 bases outside the gene matches. Germline CDR1 and CDR2: ENHRY and SYGVKD.

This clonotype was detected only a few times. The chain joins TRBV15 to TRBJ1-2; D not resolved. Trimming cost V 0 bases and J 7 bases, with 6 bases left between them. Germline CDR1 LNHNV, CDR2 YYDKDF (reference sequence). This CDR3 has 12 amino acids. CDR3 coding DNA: TGTGCCACCAGCAGAGATGGGTCTGGCTACACCTTC. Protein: CATSRDGSGYTF. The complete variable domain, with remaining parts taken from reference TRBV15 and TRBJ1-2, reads DAMVIQNPRYQVTQFGKPVTLSCSQTLNHNVMYWYQQKSSQAPKLLFHYYDKDFNNEADTPDNFQSRRPNTSFCFLDIRSPGLGDTAMYLCATSRDGSGYTFGSGTRLTVV.

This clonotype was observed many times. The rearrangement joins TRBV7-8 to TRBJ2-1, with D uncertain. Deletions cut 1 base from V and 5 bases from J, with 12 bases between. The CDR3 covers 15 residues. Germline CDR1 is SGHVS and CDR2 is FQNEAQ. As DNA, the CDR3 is TGTGCCAGCAGCTTAGTGGAACGGGTTGACAATGAGCAGTTCTTC. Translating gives CASSLVERVDNEQFF.

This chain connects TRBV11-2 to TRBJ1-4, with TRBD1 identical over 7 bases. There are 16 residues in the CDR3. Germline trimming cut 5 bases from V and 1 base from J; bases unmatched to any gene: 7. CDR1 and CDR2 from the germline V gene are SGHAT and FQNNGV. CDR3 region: CASSADRRGTNEKLFF. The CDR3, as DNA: TGTGCCAGCAGCGCGGACAGGAGGGGAACTAATGAAAAACTGTTTTTT.

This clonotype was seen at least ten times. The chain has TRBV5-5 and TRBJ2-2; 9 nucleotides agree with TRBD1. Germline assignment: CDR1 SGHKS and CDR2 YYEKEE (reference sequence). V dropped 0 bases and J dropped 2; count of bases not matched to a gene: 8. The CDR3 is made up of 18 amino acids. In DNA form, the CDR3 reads TGTGCCAGCAGCTTGGGTTCTTGGGGACAGGGAAACACCGGGGAGCTGTTTTTT. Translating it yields CASSLGSWGQGNTGELFF.

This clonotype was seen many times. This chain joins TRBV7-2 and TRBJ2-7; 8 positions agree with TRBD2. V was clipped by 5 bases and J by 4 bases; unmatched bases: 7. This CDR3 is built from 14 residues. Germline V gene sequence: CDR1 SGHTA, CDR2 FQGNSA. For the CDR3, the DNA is TGTGCCAGCAGCCCACAGCGGGAGTCGTACGAGCAGTACTTC. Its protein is CASSPQRESYEQYF.

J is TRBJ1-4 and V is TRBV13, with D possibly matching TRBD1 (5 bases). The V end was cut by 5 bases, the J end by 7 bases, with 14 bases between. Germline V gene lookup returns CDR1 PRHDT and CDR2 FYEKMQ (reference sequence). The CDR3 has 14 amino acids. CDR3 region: CASSPGWGGEKLFF. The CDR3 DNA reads TGTGCCAGCAGCCCGGGTTGGGGCGGTGAAAAACTGTTTTTT.